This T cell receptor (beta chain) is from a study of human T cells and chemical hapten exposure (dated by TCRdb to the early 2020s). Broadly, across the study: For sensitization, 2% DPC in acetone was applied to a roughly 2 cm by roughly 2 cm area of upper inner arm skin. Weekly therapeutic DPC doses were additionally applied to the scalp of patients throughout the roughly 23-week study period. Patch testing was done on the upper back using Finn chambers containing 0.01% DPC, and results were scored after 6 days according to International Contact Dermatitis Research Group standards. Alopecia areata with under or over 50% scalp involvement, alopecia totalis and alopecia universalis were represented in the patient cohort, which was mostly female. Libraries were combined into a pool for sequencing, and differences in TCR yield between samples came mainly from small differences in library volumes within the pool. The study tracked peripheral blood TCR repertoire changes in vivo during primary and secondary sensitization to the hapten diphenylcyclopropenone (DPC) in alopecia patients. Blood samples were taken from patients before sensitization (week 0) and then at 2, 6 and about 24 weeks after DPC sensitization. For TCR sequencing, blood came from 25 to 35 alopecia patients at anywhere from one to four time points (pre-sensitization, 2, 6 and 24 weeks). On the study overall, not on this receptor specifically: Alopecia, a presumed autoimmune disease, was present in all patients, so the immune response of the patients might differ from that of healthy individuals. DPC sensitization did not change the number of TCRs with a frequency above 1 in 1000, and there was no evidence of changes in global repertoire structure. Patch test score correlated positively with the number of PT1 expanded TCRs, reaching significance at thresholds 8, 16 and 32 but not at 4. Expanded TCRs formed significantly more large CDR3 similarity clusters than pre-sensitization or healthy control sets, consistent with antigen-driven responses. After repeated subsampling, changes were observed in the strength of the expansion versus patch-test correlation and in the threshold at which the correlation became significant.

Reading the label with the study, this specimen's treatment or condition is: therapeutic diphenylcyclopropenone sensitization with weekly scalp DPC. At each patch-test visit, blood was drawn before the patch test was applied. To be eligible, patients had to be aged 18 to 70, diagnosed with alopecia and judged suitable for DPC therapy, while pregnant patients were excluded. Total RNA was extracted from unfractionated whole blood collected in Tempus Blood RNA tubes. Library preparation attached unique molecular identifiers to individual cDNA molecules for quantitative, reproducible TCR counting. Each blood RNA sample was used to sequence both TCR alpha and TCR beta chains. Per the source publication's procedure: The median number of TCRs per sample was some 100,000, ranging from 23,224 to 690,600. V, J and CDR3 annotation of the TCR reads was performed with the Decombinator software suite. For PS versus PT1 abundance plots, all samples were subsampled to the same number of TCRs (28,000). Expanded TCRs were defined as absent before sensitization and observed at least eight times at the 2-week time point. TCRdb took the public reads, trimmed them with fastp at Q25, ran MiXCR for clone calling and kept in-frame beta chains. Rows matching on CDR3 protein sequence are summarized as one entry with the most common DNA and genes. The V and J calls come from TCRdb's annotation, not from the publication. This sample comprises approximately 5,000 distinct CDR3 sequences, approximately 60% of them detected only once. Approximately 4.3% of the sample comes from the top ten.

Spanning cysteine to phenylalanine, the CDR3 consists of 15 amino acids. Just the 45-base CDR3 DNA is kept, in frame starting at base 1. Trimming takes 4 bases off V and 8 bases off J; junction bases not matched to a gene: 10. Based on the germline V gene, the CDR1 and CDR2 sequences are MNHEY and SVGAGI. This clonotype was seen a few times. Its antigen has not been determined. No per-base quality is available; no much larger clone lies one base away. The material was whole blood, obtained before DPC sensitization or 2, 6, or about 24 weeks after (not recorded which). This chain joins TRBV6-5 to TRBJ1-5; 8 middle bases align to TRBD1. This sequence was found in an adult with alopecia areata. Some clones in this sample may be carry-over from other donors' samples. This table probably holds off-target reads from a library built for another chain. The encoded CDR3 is CASSSSGGTSKPQHF. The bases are TGTGCCAGCAGTTCCTCAGGGGGCACTTCCAAGCCCCAGCATTTT.